This T cell receptor beta chain was observed in a study of CD8 T cells in Susac syndrome. RNA totalling about 0.5 to 1 ug underwent reverse transcription with random hexamers. TCRdb re-called the immunoSEQ multiplex PCR reads through MiXCR, storing one row per CDR3 protein. The table has fewer than 350,000 distinct CDR3 sequences, 89% seen once. Only a few counts were recorded for this clonotype. Specimen: CD8+ T cells from PBMCs. The sequence derives from a human donor with multiple sclerosis.

CDR3 protein: CASSPSQREQYF. The CDR3 DNA is TGTGCCAGCAGTCCAAGCCAGCGGGAGCAGTACTTC. This rearrangement joins TRBV7-9 to TRBJ2-7; D possibly corresponds to TRBD2 (5 bases). V lost 6 bases, J lost 7 bases, and 13 bases lay in between. CDR1 SEHNR and CDR2 FQNEAQ come from the germline V gene (reference sequence). The CDR3 has 12 residues.